The clone carrying this T cell receptor (beta chain) has just a few counts. TCRdb used MiXCR to reprocess the 5' RACE reads, holding one entry per CDR3 protein. Altogether under 450,000 distinct CDR3 sequences are present, under 20% being singletons, with the ten largest covering around 10%. This entry belongs to a study of identical twins. Sequencing input: naive T cells sorted from blood. This clonotype was sampled from a man aged 45-65 years in good health.

CDR3 residues: CSVEEREGGEQYF. The CDR3 bases are TGCAGCGTTGAGGAGCGGGAGGGGGGCGAGCAGTACTTC. The J gene is TRBJ2-7, the V gene TRBV29-1; TRBD2 aligns across 10 bases. The CDR3 is made up of 13 amino acids. Trimming removed 3 bases from V and 6 bases from J; junction bases left unmatched: 5. Germline V gene lookup returns CDR1 SQVTM and CDR2 ANQGSEA.